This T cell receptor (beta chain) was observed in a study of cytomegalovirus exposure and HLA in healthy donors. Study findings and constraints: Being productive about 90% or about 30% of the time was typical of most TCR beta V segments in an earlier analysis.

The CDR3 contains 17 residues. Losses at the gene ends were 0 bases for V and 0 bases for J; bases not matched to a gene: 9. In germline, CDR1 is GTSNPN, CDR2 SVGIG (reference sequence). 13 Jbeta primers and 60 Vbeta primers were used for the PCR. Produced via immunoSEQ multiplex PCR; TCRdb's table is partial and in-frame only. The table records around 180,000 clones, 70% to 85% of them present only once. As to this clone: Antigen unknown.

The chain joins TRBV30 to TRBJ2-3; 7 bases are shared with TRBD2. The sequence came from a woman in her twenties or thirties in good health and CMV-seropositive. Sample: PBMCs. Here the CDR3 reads CAWSVRRETRSTDTQYF. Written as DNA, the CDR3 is TGTGCCTGGAGTGTACGGCGGGAGACTAGAAGCACAGATACGCAGTATTTT.